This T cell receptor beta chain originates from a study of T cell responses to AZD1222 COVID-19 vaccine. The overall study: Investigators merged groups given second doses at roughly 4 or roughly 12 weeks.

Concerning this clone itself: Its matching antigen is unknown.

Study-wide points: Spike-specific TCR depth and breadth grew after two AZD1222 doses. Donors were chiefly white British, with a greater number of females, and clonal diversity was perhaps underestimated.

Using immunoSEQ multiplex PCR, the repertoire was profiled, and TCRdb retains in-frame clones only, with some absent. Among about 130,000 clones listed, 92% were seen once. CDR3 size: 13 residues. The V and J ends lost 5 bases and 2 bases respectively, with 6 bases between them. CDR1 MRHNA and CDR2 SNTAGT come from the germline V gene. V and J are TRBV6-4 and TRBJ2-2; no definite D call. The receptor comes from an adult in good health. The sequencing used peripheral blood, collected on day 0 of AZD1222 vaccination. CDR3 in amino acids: CASSHLNTGELFF. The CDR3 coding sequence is TGTGCCAGCAGTCATCTTAACACCGGGGAGCTGTTTTTT.